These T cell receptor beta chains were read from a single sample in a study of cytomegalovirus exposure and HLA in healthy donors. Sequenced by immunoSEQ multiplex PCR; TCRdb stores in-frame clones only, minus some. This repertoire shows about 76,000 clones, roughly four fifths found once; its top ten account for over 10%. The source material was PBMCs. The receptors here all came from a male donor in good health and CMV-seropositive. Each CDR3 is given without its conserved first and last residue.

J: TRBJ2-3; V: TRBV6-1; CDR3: ASSSPGLAVDTQY
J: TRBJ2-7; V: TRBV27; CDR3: ASSLGAAYEQY
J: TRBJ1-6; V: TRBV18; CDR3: ASSPPPGSNSPLH
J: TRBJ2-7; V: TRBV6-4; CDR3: ASSPGTSGYEQY
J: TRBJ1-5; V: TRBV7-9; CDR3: ASSSDRGSNQPQH
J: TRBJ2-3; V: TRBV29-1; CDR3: SVEEPLAGGPDTQY
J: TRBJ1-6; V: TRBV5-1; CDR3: ASSEKQGAGDSPLH
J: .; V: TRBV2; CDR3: ASSEGGQFSYEQY
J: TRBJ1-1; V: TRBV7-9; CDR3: ASSLLSNTEAF
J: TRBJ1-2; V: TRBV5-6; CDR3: ASSLGGNGYT
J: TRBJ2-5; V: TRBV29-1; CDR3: SVVAAAQY
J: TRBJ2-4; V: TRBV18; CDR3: ASSPPVDTPLAKNIQY
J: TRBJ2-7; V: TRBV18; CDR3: ASSPPGGKEYEQY
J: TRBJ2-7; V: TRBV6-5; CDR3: ASSARRSSYEQY
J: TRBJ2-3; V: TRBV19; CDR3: ASGLGSGTDTQY
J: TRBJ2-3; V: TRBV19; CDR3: ASSIRGQGTDTQY
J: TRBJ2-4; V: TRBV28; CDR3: ASSLALAKTRNIQY
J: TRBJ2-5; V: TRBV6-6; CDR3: ASGEDRETQY
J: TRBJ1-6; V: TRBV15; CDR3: ATSLEGPQTALPLH
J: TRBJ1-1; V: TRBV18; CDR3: ASSRGGEPEAF
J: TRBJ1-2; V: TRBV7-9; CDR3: ASSLVGQPNYGYT
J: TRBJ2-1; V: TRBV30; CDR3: AWRVGLAGDNEQF
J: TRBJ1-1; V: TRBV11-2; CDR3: ASSLGQSTEAF
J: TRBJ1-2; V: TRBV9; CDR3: ASSAGWYTNYGYT
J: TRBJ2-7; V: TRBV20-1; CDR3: SASVLDEQY
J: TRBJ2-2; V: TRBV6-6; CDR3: ASRQLAGGTGELF
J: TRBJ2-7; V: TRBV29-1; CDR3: SVGQYNEQY
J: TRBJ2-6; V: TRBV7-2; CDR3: ASSLWGGSGANVLT
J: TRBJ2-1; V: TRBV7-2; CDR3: ASSFSGGASYNEQF
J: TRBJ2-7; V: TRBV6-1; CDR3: GTGVRNEQY
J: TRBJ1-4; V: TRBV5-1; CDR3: ASSLVRTGGVATNEKLF
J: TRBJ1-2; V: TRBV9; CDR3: ASSVDGNPGYGYT
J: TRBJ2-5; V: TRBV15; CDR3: ATSSAGVQETQY
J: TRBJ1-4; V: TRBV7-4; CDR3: ASSLRPRRGVTNEKLF